Presented here are 30 T cell receptor beta chains from one specimen sequenced in a study of Ad26.COV2.S vaccination and SARS-CoV-2 variants. Indicated treatment: about 20 received Ad26.COV2.S at low or high dose, single or two shots; about 5 received placebo; per-sample allocation not given. Vaccine and placebo recipients were sampled on day 63 after the first injection. Only in-frame clones appear in the TCRdb table, and some are missing; sequencing was by immunoSEQ multiplex PCR. This sample has about 480,000 clones; about 83% occur once, and the top ten carry roughly 13%. The source material was peripheral blood, sampled in a trial of Ad26.COV2.S vaccine versus placebo. The origin of the receptors is a person between 18 and 65 years old who received the Ad26.COV2.S COVID-19 vaccine or a placebo.

Points on this clone: The same CDR3 arises from other DNA sequences in this sample as well. The V gene is TRBV5-6, the J gene TRBJ1-1; D gene ambiguous. CDR1 and CDR2 (germline): SGHDT, YYEEEE. The CDR3 runs to 13 residues. With 3 bases removed from V and 2 bases from J, the gap between germline ends came to 8 bases. CDR3 amino acids: CASSSGPNTEAFF. As DNA, the CDR3 is TGTGCCAGCAGCTCAGGACCTAACACTGAAGCTTTCTTT.

The count of this clone is one. The chain couples TRBV6-5 to TRBJ1-2, with D possibly matching TRBD1 (5 bases). Germline CDR1 MNHEY, CDR2 SVGAGI. This CDR3 region has 13 residues. Trimming removed 2 bases at V and 8 bases at J, with 12 bases between. DNA for the CDR3: TGTGCCAGCAGTTACGGGGGGGGAAGAGGCTACACCTTC. It specifies CASSYGGGRGYTF.

This chain uses TRBV6-2 or TRBV6-3 with TRBJ2-5; D is uncertain. The V gene's germline CDR1 is MNHEY and CDR2 SVGEGT. The germline V and J ends were trimmed by 6 bases and 3 bases, with 8 bases remaining between them. This CDR3 contains 12 residues. In DNA form, the CDR3 reads TGTGCCAGCAGCGCTAGGAAAGAGACCCAGTACTTC. Amino acids: CASSARKETQYF.

Here the CDR3 DNA reads TGTGCCAGCAGCGTTCGGAGCAATCAGCCCCAGCATTTT. It yields the protein CASSVRSNQPQHF. This chain links TRBV9 with TRBJ1-5, with unresolved D. The germline V and J ends were trimmed by 2 bases and 1 base, with 4 bases remaining between them. This CDR3 contains 13 residues. Germline assignment: CDR1 SGDLS and CDR2 YYNGEE.

This sequence joins TRBV7-2 and TRBJ1-3; D remains unclear. The germline CDR1 and CDR2 sequences are SGHTA and FQGNSA. CDR3 size: 14 residues. The ends were cut back, 5 bases at V and 0 bases at J, with 8 bases in the middle. The CDR3 nucleotides are TGTGCCAGCAGCCCGACATTCTCTGGAAACACCATATATTTT. This codes for CASSPTFSGNTIYF.

The V gene is TRBV11-2, the J gene TRBJ2-1; TRBD2 matches at 7 bases. This CDR3 has 16 residues. With V trimmed by 7 bases and J by 7 bases, 16 bases remained unmatched. The V gene's germline CDR1 is SGHAT and CDR2 FQNNGV. The CDR3 here is CASKTIRGGRRNEQFF. In DNA, the CDR3 is TGTGCCAGCAAAACGATTAGGGGCGGGAGAAGGAATGAGCAGTTCTTC.

The genes are TRBV5-1 and TRBJ2-3; 8 bases are shared with TRBD2. The trim removed 4 bases at V and 6 bases at J, leaving 13 bases unmatched. Germline lookup yields CDR1 SGHRS and CDR2 YFSETQ. The length of the CDR3 is 16 residues. CDR3 residues: CASSPGSGRVTDTQYF. CDR3 nucleotides: TGCGCCAGCAGCCCTGGGAGCGGGAGAGTTACGGATACGCAGTATTTT.

V usage is TRBV14 and J usage is TRBJ2-3; no clear D gene. This CDR3 comprises 13 residues. V lost 1 base and J 4 bases, leaving 6 bases between the germline ends. In germline, CDR1 is SGHDN, CDR2 FVKESK. For the CDR3, the DNA is TGTGCCAGCAGCCAAGTTGGGCCAGATACGCAGTATTTT. Protein sequence: CASSQVGPDTQYF.

This clone was counted ten times or more. The gene calls are TRBV28 and TRBJ2-2; 9 bases map to TRBD2. The CDR3 length is 16 residues. Germline loops: CDR1 MDHEN, CDR2 SYDVKM. The junction had 6 bases not matched to a gene; V was cut back by 3 bases and J by 4 bases. This chain's CDR3 is CASSLTAGGPTGELFF. CDR3 DNA sequence: TGTGCCAGCAGTTTGACAGCGGGAGGACCCACCGGGGAGCTGTTTTTT.

The V gene is TRBV6-5, the J gene TRBJ1-2; TRBD1 is a possible D gene (6 bases). This CDR3 comprises 14 residues. The germline gives CDR1 MNHEY, CDR2 SVGAGI. V was cut by 6 bases and J by 2 bases, with 13 bases left in between. The DNA of the CDR3 is TGTGCCAGCAGGGTGGCAGGGGAGAACTATGGCTACACCTTC. It yields the protein CASRVAGENYGYTF.

The rearrangement links TRBV24-1 to TRBJ1-3; the match to TRBD1 covers 7 bases. The CDR3 has 15 amino acids. Germline V gene data show CDR1 as KGHDR and CDR2 as SFDVKD. V was pared by 5 bases and J by 3 bases, with 6 bases of the junction left unmatched. As DNA, the CDR3 is TGTGCCACCAGTGGCACAGGGGAAAGTGGAAACACCATATATTTT. Its protein product is CATSGTGESGNTIYF.

Only a few counts were recorded for this clone. Other DNA sequences in the sample encode the same CDR3. This chain joins TRBV18 and TRBJ2-7; D remains ambiguous. Trimming left V 2 bases short and J 1 base short, with 3 bases between. Germline CDR1 KGHSH, CDR2 LQKENI. The CDR3 runs to 12 residues. Written as DNA, the CDR3 is TGTGCCAGCTCACCATCTTCCTACGAGCAGTACTTC. It yields the protein CASSPSSYEQYF.

This chain joins TRBV19 and TRBJ1-1; 8 bases fit TRBD1. CDR3 size: 16 residues. CDR1 LNHDA and CDR2 SQIVND come from the germline V gene (reference sequence). With 4 bases clipped from V and 1 base from J, the junction kept 8 bases outside the gene matches. In nucleotides, the CDR3 is TGTGCCAGTAGTAAGCCCTCCGGGACAGGGAACACTGAAGCTTTCTTT. Protein sequence: CASSKPSGTGNTEAFF. The whole variable domain, filled in from reference TRBV19 and TRBJ1-1, reads DGGITQSPKYLFRKEGQNVTLSCEQNLNHDAMYWYRQDPGQGLRLIYYSQIVNDFQKGDIAEGYSVSREKKESFPLTVTSAQKNPTAFYLCASSKPSGTGNTEAFFGQGTRLTVV.

The chain is built from TRBV28 and TRBJ1-5, with 7 bases lining up with TRBD1. In germline, CDR1 is MDHEN, CDR2 SYDVKM. V dropped 5 bases and J dropped 6; count of bases not matched to a gene: 1. The CDR3 has 12 residues. The CDR3 protein is CASSTGVQPQHF. CDR3 DNA sequence: TGTGCCAGCAGTACAGGGGTTCAGCCCCAGCATTTT.

This chain links TRBV2 with TRBJ2-1; D might be TRBD1 (5 bases). This CDR3 contains 12 residues. CDR1 SNHLY and CDR2 FYNNEI come from the germline V gene. The V end lost 11 bases, the J end lost 3 bases, and 11 bases lay between the germline ends. CDR3 nucleotides: TGTGCCGACAGACTTTTCTACAATGAGCAGTTCTTC. Translated: CADRLFYNEQFF.

V gene TRBV7-9 combines with J gene TRBJ1-1; TRBD1 is a possible D gene (6 bases). The germline V gene encodes CDR1 SEHNR and CDR2 FQNEAQ (reference sequence). This CDR3 has 15 residues. The V end lost 5 bases, the J end lost 0 bases, and 13 bases lay between the germline ends. The CDR3 region has the DNA TGTGCCAGCAGCCAAGGACAGAAACTGAACACTGAAGCTTTCTTT. This codes for CASSQGQKLNTEAFF. The entire variable domain, with the rest obtained from reference TRBV7-9 and TRBJ1-1, is as follows: DTGVSQNPRHKITKRGQNVTFRCDPISEHNRLYWYRQTLGQGPEFLTYFQNEAQLEKSRLLSDRFSAERPKGSFSTLEIQRTEQGDSAMYLCASSQGQKLNTEAFFGQGTRLTVV.

The J gene is TRBJ1-1, the V gene TRBV7-9; the match to TRBD1 covers 7 bases. Per the germline V gene, CDR1 is SEHNR and CDR2 is FQNEAQ (reference sequence). The CDR3 is 15 residues long. V dropped 6 bases and J dropped 5; count of bases not matched to a gene: 12. CDR3 sequence (DNA): TGTGCCAGCAGTCACAAGGACAGGAGTGTTACTGAAGCTTTCTTT. It specifies CASSHKDRSVTEAFF.

V gene TRBV19 combines with J gene TRBJ2-7, with D possibly TRBD2 on 5 matching bases. This CDR3 has 12 residues. Germline assignment: CDR1 LNHDA and CDR2 SQIVND (reference sequence). Trimming stripped 4 bases from V and 7 bases from J, with 11 bases between. The CDR3 spells CASSSLGREQYF. The DNA for the CDR3 is TGTGCCAGTAGTAGTTTGGGGAGAGAGCAGTACTTC.

This chain joins TRBV6-2 or TRBV6-3 and TRBJ1-5, with no clear D. The CDR3 consists of 14 residues. V gave up 2 bases and J gave up 7 bases, with 12 bases separating them. Per the germline V gene, CDR1 is MNHEY and CDR2 is SVGEGT. CDR3 in amino acids: CASSYATPNQPQHF. DNA for the CDR3: TGTGCCAGCAGTTACGCTACGCCGAACCAGCCCCAGCATTTT.

The chain carries TRBV5-4 and TRBJ2-3, with 13 bases lining up with TRBD2. The CDR3 spans 16 residues. V was pared by 7 bases and J by 4 bases, with 9 bases of the junction left unmatched. Germline V gives CDR1 SGHNT, CDR2 YYREEE (reference sequence). This CDR3 is CASRGRTSGSSDTQYF. In nucleotides, the CDR3 is TGTGCCAGCCGGGGACGGACTAGCGGGAGTTCAGATACGCAGTATTTT.

The chain has TRBV6-1 and TRBJ1-4; 7 bases map to TRBD1. The J segment lost 0 bases and the V segment lost 1 base, leaving 5 bases of the junction unmatched. Per the germline V gene, CDR1 is MNHNS and CDR2 is SASEGT. The CDR3 loop spans 17 amino acids. Here the CDR3 reads CASSEETGIPTNEKLFF. The CDR3 nucleotides are TGTGCCAGCAGTGAAGAGACAGGGATCCCAACTAATGAAAAACTGTTTTTT.

This rearrangement joins TRBV5-1 to TRBJ2-1; 7 bases match TRBD2. Looked up from germline, CDR1 is SGHRS and CDR2 is YFSETQ. This CDR3 is built from 15 residues. The V segment lost 4 bases and the J segment 4 bases; nucleotides outside the gene matches: 8. The CDR3 loop is CASSPGLVGYNEQFF. The CDR3 bases are TGCGCCAGCAGCCCTGGACTAGTTGGGTACAATGAGCAGTTCTTC.

The chain uses TRBV10-3 and TRBJ1-5, with a weak D call TRBD1 (5 bases). The germline V and J ends were trimmed by 2 bases and 1 base, with 12 bases remaining between them. This CDR3 spans 16 amino acids. CDR1 and CDR2 from the germline V gene are ENHRY and SYGVKD. The CDR3 reads CAISEMGGRSNQPQHF. CDR3 nucleotide sequence: TGTGCCATCAGTGAGATGGGGGGACGAAGCAATCAGCCCCAGCATTTT.

The genes are TRBV11-2 and TRBJ2-1, with D unclear. CDR1 and CDR2 (germline): SGHAT, FQNNGV. V was cut by 1 base and J by 12 bases, with 7 bases left in between. This CDR3 is built from 11 residues. This CDR3 is CASSLGVGQFF. DNA of the CDR3: TGTGCCAGCAGCTTAGGAGTTGGGCAGTTCTTC. Full variable domain (outside the CDR3, taken from reference TRBV11-2 and TRBJ2-1): EAGVAQSPRYKIIEKRQSVAFWCNPISGHATLYWYQQILGQGPKLLIQFQNNGVVDDSQLPKDRFSAERLKGVDSTLKIQPAKLEDSAVYLCASSLGVGQFFGPGTRLTVL.

The chain recombines TRBV7-2 with TRBJ2-3; D not resolved. The V gene's germline CDR1 is SGHTA and CDR2 FQGNSA. V lost 0 bases and J 3 bases, leaving 10 bases between the germline ends. The CDR3 sequence is 15 residues long. The CDR3 protein is CASSLAPTRTDTQYF. The CDR3, as DNA: TGTGCCAGCAGCTTAGCGCCTACCCGGACAGATACGCAGTATTTT.

The rearrangement uses TRBV3-1 (or the pseudogene TRBV3-2) and TRBJ2-5, with TRBD2 as a possible D gene (6 bases). This CDR3 comprises 13 residues. The V gene lost 6 bases and the J gene lost 2 bases, with 10 bases spanning the gap. Germline values: CDR1 LGHDT, CDR2 YNNKEL (reference sequence). The CDR3 region is CASRGGTQETQYF. In DNA, the CDR3 is TGTGCCAGCAGGGGAGGAACTCAAGAGACCCAGTACTTC.

This clone was detected only once. The chain uses TRBV7-2 and TRBJ2-7; a weak D match, TRBD1 (5 bases). Germline values: CDR1 SGHTA, CDR2 FQGNSA. Trimming removed 1 base from V and 3 bases from J, with 16 bases in between. The length of the CDR3 is 16 residues. Here the CDR3 reads CASSLEPQGRLYEQYF. CDR3 nucleotides: TGTGCCAGCAGCTTAGAGCCTCAGGGCCGCCTCTACGAGCAGTACTTC.

This clone has only a few counts. The chain employs TRBV28 and TRBJ1-2, with TRBD1 matching over 8 bases. The V gene end was trimmed by 5 bases and the J gene end by 1 base; junction bases not matched to a gene: 6. Per germline, CDR1 MDHEN and CDR2 SYDVKM. CDR3 length: 15 amino acids. The CDR3 sequence is CASSLWGQDNYGYTF. The CDR3 DNA sequence: TGTGCCAGCAGTCTTTGGGGACAGGATAACTATGGCTACACCTTC.

The rearrangement joins TRBV29-1 to TRBJ1-2; D is possibly TRBD1 (6 bases). V was pared by 0 bases and J by 4 bases, with 21 bases between. Per germline, CDR1 SQVTM and CDR2 ANQGSEA. This CDR3 comprises 17 residues. This chain's CDR3 is CSVEDQASWGRSYGYTF. DNA of the CDR3: TGCAGCGTTGAAGATCAGGCCAGTTGGGGGCGAAGCTATGGCTACACCTTC. Together with reference TRBV29-1 and TRBJ1-2, the CDR3 gives the full variable domain: SAVISQKPSRDICQRGTSLTIQCQVDSQVTMMFWYRQQPGQSLTLIATANQGSEATYESGFVIDKFPISRPNLTFSTLTVSNMSPEDSSIYLCSVEDQASWGRSYGYTFGSGTRLTVV.

In its sample, this clone was seen once. J is TRBJ1-1 and V is TRBV12-3 or TRBV12-4; 8 bases agree with TRBD1. V dropped 6 bases and J dropped 6; count of bases not matched to a gene: 6. The CDR3 length is 13 residues. The CDR3 reads CASSGQGKAEAFF. The CDR3 region has the DNA TGTGCCAGCAGCGGACAGGGAAAAGCTGAAGCTTTCTTT.